Described below is a single T cell receptor beta chain sequence and its context. The target antigen is unknown. Being one base from a much bigger clone, this may be a read error. Likely a read error: the CDR3 ends without its conserved phenylalanine or tryptophan. TRB rearrangements were amplified by multiplex PCR with BIOMED2 TRB-A/B primers. MiXCR was run by TCRdb on the multiplex PCR reads, yielding one entry per CDR3 protein. The top ten hold 12% of the sample, which has approximately 5,800 distinct CDR3 sequences, around 26% seen once. TRB was amplified from around 250-460 ng of blood genomic DNA. This sample is part of a study of T and B cells in COVID-19 patients. Study-wide context: COVID-19 patients gave peripheral blood either during active infection or after recovery.

Study-level results: Active COVID-19 showed highly clonal TRB repertoires; recovery showed diversity and richness above healthy donors. In COVID-19 patients, T cell receptor beta variable and joining gene use was reportedly strongly skewed.

This CDR3 spans 14 amino acids. Looked up from germline, CDR1 is KGHSH and CDR2 is LQKENI. V shed 6 bases, J shed 10 bases, and the junction held 10 bases outside the gene matches. The sequenced material came from blood. This clonotype was sampled from a human donor with active COVID-19. The rearrangement uses TRBV18 and TRBJ2-1, with 9 bases matching TRBD1. The CDR3 nucleotides are TGTGCCAGCTCTCCCGGGACAGGGCATGGAGAGCAGTTCCTC. This codes for CASSPGTGHGEQFL.